These T cell receptor beta chains were read from a single sample in a study of regulatory T cells in long-lasting Graves disease. TCRdb analysed the multiplex PCR reads with MiXCR anew, one entry per CDR3 protein. This table has around 250,000 distinct CDR3 sequences, 20% appearing once. The sample in question was peripheral blood mononuclear cells (PBMCs), obtained at new diagnosis, from a patient treated with antithyroid drugs. These receptors all stem from a female donor with Graves disease. The CDR3 runs from the conserved cysteine through the conserved F or W. The D gene is left open where the match is weak. Only some rows state a clone size, as once, few, many or a class for expanded clones.

d_gene	v_gene	abundance	j_gene	CDR3aa	CDR3nt
.	TRBV30	many	TRBJ2-3	CAWSAQRSTDTQYF	TGTGCCTGGAGTGCCCAGCGGAGTACAGATACGCAGTATTTT
TRBD1	TRBV20-1	many	TRBJ2-3	CSARREGTGTDTQYF	TGCAGTGCTAGGAGAGAAGGGACAGGGACAGATACGCAGTATTTT
.	TRBV7-9	.	TRBJ1-2	CASSLLLGGYTF	TGTGCCAGCAGCTTATTGCTGGGCGGCTACACCTTC
TRBD1	TRBV3-1	many	TRBJ1-1	CASSQDQGVRDTEAFF	TGTGCCAGCAGCCAAGATCAGGGGGTAAGGGACACTGAAGCTTTCTTT
.	TRBV30	.	TRBJ1-2	CAWTVNYGYTF	TGTGCCTGGACGGTTAACTATGGCTACACCTTC
TRBD2	TRBV5-1	.	TRBJ2-1	CASSLGAGGQGNEQFF	TGCGCCAGCAGCTTGGGGGCGGGGGGGCAAGGTAATGAGCAGTTCTTC
.	TRBV18	many	TRBJ2-1	CASSPPGIGNEQFF	TGTGCCAGCTCACCACCGGGGATTGGCAATGAGCAGTTCTTC
.	TRBV2	few	TRBJ2-7	CASIQSGVAGSEQYF	TGTGCCAGCATTCAATCGGGGGTCGCCGGTTCCGAGCAGTACTTC
TRBD2	TRBV11-3	.	TRBJ2-1	CARSFSGGSYNEQFF	TGTGCCAGAAGCTTTAGCGGGGGCTCCTACAATGAGCAGTTCTTC
TRBD2	TRBV2	many	TRBJ2-1	CASIAGVGLGEQFF	TGTGCCAGCATTGCGGGAGTGGGGCTAGGCGAGCAGTTCTTC
.	TRBV4-3	.	TRBJ2-6	CASSQAGDPGTGANVLTF	TGCGCCAGCAGCCAAGCGGGGGACCCAGGGACTGGGGCCAACGTCCTGACTTTC
TRBD1	TRBV7-2	many	TRBJ1-2	CASSLKTGAGYGYTF	TGTGCCAGCAGTCTCAAGACAGGGGCGGGTTATGGCTACACCTTC
.	TRBV4-3	.	TRBJ2-3	CASSLAQAEGGTDTQYF	TGCGCCAGCAGCCTCGCGCAGGCGGAGGGGGGCACAGATACGCAGTATTTT
.	TRBV19	.	TRBJ2-1	CASSQAGALYNEQFF	TGTGCCAGTAGTCAAGCGGGCGCCCTGTACAATGAGCAGTTCTTC
TRBD1	TRBV7-2	many	TRBJ1-1	CASSFGQAEAFF	TGTGCCAGCAGCTTTGGACAGGCTGAAGCTTTCTTT
.	TRBV10-1	many	TRBJ2-2	CASSELQGGAGELFF	TGCGCCAGCAGTGAATTGCAGGGCGGAGCCGGGGAGCTGTTTTTT